The 31 T cell receptor beta chains reported below all come from one sample, sequenced in a study of blood T cell repertoires in COVID-19. Clones were sequenced by immunoSEQ multiplex PCR, and TCRdb holds only the in-frame ones, with some missing. The sample contains about 98,000 clones, roughly 86% of which appear only once. Sequenced sample: peripheral blood. The source is a man aged 50 to 60 with active or convalescent COVID-19.

This chain joins TRBV5-1 and TRBJ2-2; 7 nucleotides align to TRBD1. Losses at the gene ends were 5 bases for V and 6 bases for J; bases not matched to a gene: 13. CDR3 size: 16 residues. Germline lookup yields CDR1 SGHRS and CDR2 YFSETQ. This CDR3 is CASRDRQGGGAGELFF. As DNA, the CDR3 is TGCGCCAGCAGAGACCGACAGGGCGGTGGTGCCGGGGAGCTGTTTTTT. Looking up the rest from reference TRBV5-1 and TRBJ2-2 gives the full variable domain: KAGVTQTPRYLIKTRGQQVTLSCSPISGHRSVSWYQQTPGQGLQFLFEYFSETQRNKGNFPGRFSGRQFSNSRSEMNVSTLELGDSALYLCASRDRQGGGAGELFFGEGSRLTVL.

The chain carries TRBV11-2 and TRBJ1-2, with TRBD1 as a possible D gene (6 bases). This CDR3 spans 15 amino acids. V lost 10 bases, J lost 6 bases, and 24 bases lay in between. The germline V gene encodes CDR1 SGHAT and CDR2 FQNNGV. The CDR3 loop is CATPSSQGNLNGYTF. CDR3 coding DNA: TGTGCCACGCCTAGTTCGCAGGGGAATTTAAATGGCTACACCTTC.

The rearrangement uses TRBV5-1 and TRBJ2-2; 8 nucleotides align to TRBD1. The CDR3 runs to 16 residues. The V gene end was trimmed by 0 bases and the J gene end by 6 bases; junction bases not matched to a gene: 7. The germline V gene has CDR1 SGHRS and CDR2 YFSETQ. As DNA, the CDR3 is TGCGCCAGCAGCTTGGACGTGACAGGGGTGGCCGGGGAGCTGTTTTTT. Its protein product is CASSLDVTGVAGELFF. Complete variable domain (other parts from reference TRBV5-1 and TRBJ2-2): KAGVTQTPRYLIKTRGQQVTLSCSPISGHRSVSWYQQTPGQGLQFLFEYFSETQRNKGNFPGRFSGRQFSNSRSEMNVSTLELGDSALYLCASSLDVTGVAGELFFGEGSRLTVL.

CDR3 nucleotide sequence: TGTGCCAGCAGCTTAGAGGCGGGGGGCTTTTCCACAGATACGCAGTATTTT. Its protein is CASSLEAGGFSTDTQYF. The chain uses TRBV7-2 and TRBJ2-3; 8 positions match TRBD2. The CDR3 consists of 17 residues. V shed 1 base and J 2 bases; nucleotides not matched to a gene: 8. Looked up from germline, CDR1 is SGHTA and CDR2 is FQGNSA. Drawing the rest from reference TRBV7-2 and TRBJ2-3, the complete variable domain is GAGVSQSPSNKVTEKGKDVELRCDPISGHTALYWYRQSLGQGLEFLIYFQGNSAPDKSGLPSDRFSAERTGGSVSTLTIQRTQQEDSAVYLCASSLEAGGFSTDTQYFGPGTRLTVL.

J is TRBJ2-3 and V is TRBV13; TRBD2 aligns across 9 bases. The CDR3 runs 16 residues. The germline CDR1 and CDR2 sequences are PRHDT and FYEKMQ (reference sequence). V shed 5 bases, J shed 7 bases, and the junction held 13 bases outside the gene matches. The CDR3: CASSPVRPSGVNTQYF. As DNA, the CDR3 is TGTGCCAGCAGCCCAGTTCGGCCTAGCGGGGTGAATACGCAGTATTTT. Variable domain in full (rest from reference TRBV13 and TRBJ2-3): AAGVIQSPRHLIKEKRETATLKCYPIPRHDTVYWYQQGPGQDPQFLISFYEKMQSDKGSIPDRFSAQQFSDYHSELNMSSLELGDSALYFCASSPVRPSGVNTQYFGPGTRLTVL.

This chain connects TRBV11-2 to TRBJ2-3; D gene uncertain. CDR3 length: 14 amino acids. V was clipped by 1 base and J by 2 bases, with 7 bases between them. The germline V gene has CDR1 SGHAT and CDR2 FQNNGV. CDR3 loop: CASSLVATTDTQYF. The CDR3 nucleotides read TGTGCCAGCAGCTTAGTGGCCACCACAGATACGCAGTATTTT.

The chain joins TRBV7-9 to TRBJ1-4; D unclear. Germline V gives CDR1 SEHNR, CDR2 FQNEAQ (reference sequence). Trimming removed 7 bases from V and 0 bases from J, with 9 bases in between. The CDR3 runs to 14 residues. CDR3 coding DNA: TGTGCCAGCACCCCCGGGACAACTAATGAAAAACTGTTTTTT. The encoded protein is CASTPGTTNEKLFF. The entire variable domain, with the rest obtained from reference TRBV7-9 and TRBJ1-4, is as follows: DTGVSQNPRHKITKRGQNVTFRCDPISEHNRLYWYRQTLGQGPEFLTYFQNEAQLEKSRLLSDRFSAERPKGSFSTLEIQRTEQGDSAMYLCASTPGTTNEKLFFGSGTQLSVL.

This rearrangement joins TRBV19 to TRBJ1-2; 9 positions match TRBD1. Germline CDR1 is LNHDA and CDR2 is SQIVND (reference sequence). V was clipped by 6 bases and J by 8 bases; unmatched bases: 22. The CDR3 contains 18 residues. The CDR3 region has the DNA TGTGCCAGTAGGCACTTCGATTCAAGGGGACAGGGTCTACAAGGCTACACCTTC. This sequence encodes CASRHFDSRGQGLQGYTF. The full variable domain, with the rest looked up from reference TRBV19 and TRBJ1-2, is DGGITQSPKYLFRKEGQNVTLSCEQNLNHDAMYWYRQDPGQGLRLIYYSQIVNDFQKGDIAEGYSVSREKKESFPLTVTSAQKNPTAFYLCASRHFDSRGQGLQGYTFGSGTRLTVV.

The chain links TRBV7-8 to TRBJ2-3, with 8 bases matching TRBD1. Germline loops: CDR1 SGHVS, CDR2 FQNEAQ. Unmatched junction bases numbered 6, after V lost 4 bases and J lost 3 bases. The CDR3 length is 15 residues. CDR3 sequence: CASSYLRGLTDTQYF. In nucleotides, the CDR3 is TGTGCCAGCAGCTACCTCAGGGGGCTGACAGATACGCAGTATTTT.

The CDR3 reads CAGGVGGQPQHF. In DNA, the CDR3 is TGTGCGGGGGGTGTAGGTGGTCAGCCCCAGCATTTT. The rearrangement links TRBV28 to TRBJ1-5; D perhaps matches TRBD1 (5 bases). This CDR3 region has 12 residues. Germline CDR1 MDHEN, CDR2 SYDVKM.

In its sample, this clone was seen once. The chain is built from TRBV28 and TRBJ2-2; D might be TRBD1 (5 bases). V was pared by 6 bases and J by 8 bases, with 10 bases between. The CDR3 is 12 residues long. Germline V lookup: CDR1 MDHEN, CDR2 SYDVKM. CDR3 loop: CASRGAAGELFF. As DNA, the CDR3 is TGTGCCAGCAGAGGGGCAGCAGGGGAGCTGTTTTTT.

On this clone: Other DNA sequences from this sample encode an identical CDR3 as well. The chain joins TRBV3-1 (or the pseudogene TRBV3-2) to TRBJ1-6, with TRBD1 identical over 8 bases. The CDR3 loop spans 15 amino acids. Germline V lookup: CDR1 LGHDT, CDR2 YNNKEL (reference sequence). V was pared by 1 base and J by 7 bases, with 3 bases of the junction left unmatched. For the CDR3, the DNA is TGTGCCAGCAGCCAAGCCGGACAGGGAAATTCACCCCTCCACTTT. The encoded protein is CASSQAGQGNSPLHF.

This chain connects TRBV3-1 (or the pseudogene TRBV3-2) to TRBJ1-4; TRBD1 matches at 11 bases. With V trimmed by 4 bases and J by 1 base, 11 bases remained unmatched. CDR1 and CDR2 from the germline V gene are LGHDT and YNNKEL (reference sequence). The CDR3 spans 19 residues. The CDR3 sequence is CASSPPLTGTGGTNEKLFF. The CDR3 region has the DNA TGTGCCAGCAGCCCTCCCTTAACCGGGACAGGGGGAACTAATGAAAAACTGTTTTTT.

The rearrangement uses TRBV7-2 and TRBJ2-1; 9 bases align to TRBD1. Germline loops: CDR1 SGHTA, CDR2 FQGNSA. This CDR3 has 16 amino acids. V gave up 0 bases and J gave up 3 bases; unmatched junction bases: 3. In DNA form, the CDR3 reads TGTGCCAGCAGCTTAGCTCCGGGACAGGGCTACAATGAGCAGTTCTTC. Amino acids: CASSLAPGQGYNEQFF.

The rearrangement links TRBV27 to TRBJ1-3; no clear D. The germline gives CDR1 MNHEY, CDR2 SMNVEV (reference sequence). The V end was cut by 4 bases, the J end by 0 bases, with 13 bases between. The CDR3 runs to 16 residues. CDR3 protein: CASSSLPRGSGNTIYF. CDR3 nucleotides: TGTGCCAGCAGTTCACTCCCCCGGGGCTCTGGAAACACCATATATTTT.

This clone has more than one count but fewer than ten. This chain connects TRBV13 to TRBJ1-1; D gene unclear. The V gene lost 6 bases and the J gene lost 1 base, with 12 bases spanning the gap. From germline, CDR1 is PRHDT and CDR2 FYEKMQ (reference sequence). This CDR3 is 14 amino acids long. Here the CDR3 reads CASSQGLGNTEAFF. CDR3 bases: TGTGCCAGCAGTCAAGGACTTGGGAACACTGAAGCTTTCTTT.

The rearrangement uses TRBV19 and TRBJ2-1; TRBD2 might be the D (5 bases). Trimming left V 3 bases short and J 0 bases short, with 12 bases between. In germline, CDR1 is LNHDA, CDR2 SQIVND (reference sequence). The CDR3 loop spans 16 amino acids. The DNA of the CDR3 is TGTGCCAGTAGTATGGGTGGACTTAGCTCCTACAATGAGCAGTTCTTC. Protein product: CASSMGGLSSYNEQFF. Full variable domain (outside the CDR3, taken from reference TRBV19 and TRBJ2-1): DGGITQSPKYLFRKEGQNVTLSCEQNLNHDAMYWYRQDPGQGLRLIYYSQIVNDFQKGDIAEGYSVSREKKESFPLTVTSAQKNPTAFYLCASSMGGLSSYNEQFFGPGTRLTVL.

The J gene is TRBJ1-1, the V gene TRBV19; D unresolved. Germline loops: CDR1 LNHDA, CDR2 SQIVND (reference sequence). The CDR3 spans 11 residues. With 11 bases removed from V and 6 bases from J, the gap between germline ends came to 13 bases. The CDR3 DNA follows: TGTGCCTGCGCCTCGCGGGCTGAAGCTTTCTTT. Encoded protein: CACASRAEAFF.

V gene TRBV6-1 combines with J gene TRBJ2-3; 9 nucleotides agree with TRBD2. J lost 8 bases, V lost 4 bases, and 13 bases had no gene match. CDR1 is MNHNS and CDR2 is SASEGT in the germline V gene. CDR3 length equals 16 residues. The CDR3 is CASSAGLAGGGGTQYF. Here the CDR3 DNA reads TGTGCCAGCAGTGCGGGACTAGCAGGGGGAGGTGGTACGCAGTATTTT.

This clone was found a few times. This chain joins TRBV6-6 and TRBJ1-6, with unresolved D. This CDR3 has 14 residues. Germline CDR1 and CDR2: MNHNY and SVGAGI (reference sequence). Trimming pared 2 bases from V and 5 bases from J, leaving 7 bases between. In nucleotides, the CDR3 is TGTGCCAGCAGTTACCCAGAGGATAATTCACCCCTCCACTTT. As protein: CASSYPEDNSPLHF.

V gene TRBV19 combines with J gene TRBJ2-1; 11 bases match TRBD2. The CDR3 spans 15 residues. CDR1 and CDR2 from the germline V gene are LNHDA and SQIVND (reference sequence). J lost 4 bases, V lost 6 bases, and 5 bases had no gene match. This CDR3 is CASRTSGGPYNEQFF. CDR3 bases: TGTGCCAGTAGAACTAGCGGGGGCCCGTACAATGAGCAGTTCTTC.

The rearrangement joins TRBV7-9 to TRBJ2-3; 7 positions agree with TRBD1. The CDR3 length is 14 residues. Germline V gene sequence: CDR1 SEHNR, CDR2 FQNEAQ (reference sequence). The J segment lost 1 base and the V segment lost 4 bases, leaving 2 bases of the junction unmatched. This chain's CDR3 is CASSSGQGTDTQYF. As DNA, the CDR3 is TGTGCCAGCAGCTCTGGACAGGGCACAGATACGCAGTATTTT. The full variable domain, completed using reference TRBV7-9 and TRBJ2-3, is DTGVSQNPRHKITKRGQNVTFRCDPISEHNRLYWYRQTLGQGPEFLTYFQNEAQLEKSRLLSDRFSAERPKGSFSTLEIQRTEQGDSAMYLCASSSGQGTDTQYFGPGTRLTVL.

V is TRBV18 and J is TRBJ1-3, with TRBD1 as a possible D gene (5 bases). The germline V gene has CDR1 KGHSH and CDR2 LQKENI. This CDR3 contains 17 residues. V was trimmed by 2 bases and J by 0 bases, leaving 14 bases between them. The CDR3 DNA reads as TGTGCCAGCTCACCAAGGGGTCCAGCACCCTCTGGAAACACCATATATTTT. It yields the protein CASSPRGPAPSGNTIYF. Based on the CDR3 plus reference TRBV18 and TRBJ1-3, the full variable domain is NAGVMQNPRHLVRRRGQEARLRCSPMKGHSHVYWYRQLPEEGLKFMVYLQKENIIDESGMPKERFSAEFPKEGPSILRIQQVVRGDSAAYFCASSPRGPAPSGNTIYFGEGSWLTVV.

The V and J genes are TRBV6-5 and TRBJ2-3; 10 bases align to TRBD1. Losses at the gene ends were 8 bases for V and 6 bases for J; bases not matched to a gene: 8. This CDR3 has 14 amino acids. The germline V gene encodes CDR1 MNHEY and CDR2 SVGAGI. The CDR3 nucleotides are TGTGCCAGCGTCCGGGACAGGGGAATGGATACGCAGTATTTT. Amino acids: CASVRDRGMDTQYF.

The chain has TRBV20-1 and TRBJ2-1, with 8 bases lining up with TRBD2. The V gene end was trimmed by 3 bases and the J gene end by 4 bases; junction bases not matched to a gene: 5. The CDR3 consists of 14 residues. Germline values: CDR1 DFQATT, CDR2 SNEGSKA (reference sequence). Here the CDR3 DNA reads TGCAGTGCTAGTAAAGCGGGGGTTTACAATGAGCAGTTCTTC. This translates into CSASKAGVYNEQFF.

V gene TRBV5-5 combines with J gene TRBJ1-1; TRBD1 is a possible D gene (6 bases). Germline V CDR1 and CDR2: SGHKS, YYEKEE (reference sequence). V was cut by 0 bases and J by 5 bases, with 17 bases left in between. The CDR3 is made up of 16 amino acids. The CDR3 spells CASSLDLWQGLTEAFF. DNA of the CDR3: TGTGCCAGCAGCTTGGATCTCTGGCAGGGGTTGACTGAAGCTTTCTTT.

The CDR3 loop reads CASSPGDRVNEQFF. The CDR3 bases are TGTGCCAGCAGTCCGGGGGACAGGGTAAATGAGCAGTTCTTC. The chain has TRBV11-2 and TRBJ2-1, with 9 bases aligning to TRBD1. Trimming removed 6 bases from V and 7 bases from J; junction bases left unmatched: 7. The germline gives CDR1 SGHAT, CDR2 FQNNGV. The CDR3 extends over 14 amino acids.

CDR3: CASSSGYGYTF. The CDR3 DNA reads as TGTGCCAGCAGTTCAGGGTATGGCTACACCTTC. The V and J genes are TRBV11-2 and TRBJ1-2; TRBD1 is a possible D gene (5 bases). Germline V gene sequence: CDR1 SGHAT, CDR2 FQNNGV. There are 11 residues in the CDR3. V lost 6 bases and J 5 bases, leaving 7 bases between the germline ends.

This sequence joins TRBV5-1 and TRBJ1-6; 9 bases are a match to TRBD1. The CDR3 spans 15 residues. V dropped 0 bases and J dropped 7; count of bases not matched to a gene: 2. The germline CDR1 and CDR2 sequences are SGHRS and YFSETQ. DNA of the CDR3: TGCGCCAGCAGCTTGGCCGGACAGGGGAATTCACCCCTCCACTTT. This codes for CASSLAGQGNSPLHF.

This clone was seen a single time. The CDR3 does not end in the conserved phenylalanine or tryptophan, so this is likely a read error. The rearrangement joins TRBV3-1 (or the pseudogene TRBV3-2) to TRBJ1-2; D uncertain. Trimming stripped 1 base from V and 6 bases from J, with 6 bases between. This CDR3 is 12 amino acids long. CDR1 and CDR2 (germline): LGHDT, YNNKEL (reference sequence). Written as DNA, the CDR3 is TGTGCCAGCAGCCAAGGAGCGGATGGCTACACCTCC. Translation gives CASSQGADGYTS.

This clone was picked up a small number of times. DNA of the CDR3: TGCAGTGTCCAGGGTTTAACTGAAGCTTTCTTT. This codes for CSVQGLTEAFF. This chain links TRBV20-1 with TRBJ1-1, with D maybe TRBD1 (5 bases). The CDR3 has 11 residues. Trimming removed 7 bases from V and 5 bases from J, with 11 bases in between. Germline CDR1 reads DFQATT; CDR2 reads SNEGSKA (reference sequence).